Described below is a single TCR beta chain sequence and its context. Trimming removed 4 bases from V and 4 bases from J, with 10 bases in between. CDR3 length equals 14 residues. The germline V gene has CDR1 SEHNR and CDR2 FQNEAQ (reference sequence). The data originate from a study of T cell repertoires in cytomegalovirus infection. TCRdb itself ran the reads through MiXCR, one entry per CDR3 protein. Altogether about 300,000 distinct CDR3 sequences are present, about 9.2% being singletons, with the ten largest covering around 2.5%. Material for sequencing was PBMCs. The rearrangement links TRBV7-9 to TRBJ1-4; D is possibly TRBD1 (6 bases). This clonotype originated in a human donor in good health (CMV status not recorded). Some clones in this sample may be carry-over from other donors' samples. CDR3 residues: CASSSDRFNEKLFF. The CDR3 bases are TGTGCCAGCAGCTCGGACAGATTTAATGAAAAACTGTTTTTT.